One sample yielded the 10 T cell receptor beta chains listed below, sequenced in a study of blood T cell repertoires in COVID-19. Measured with immunoSEQ multiplex PCR; TCRdb has only the in-frame clones, and not every one. The table includes 70,000 to 100,000 clones, 88% detected once. Input material: peripheral blood. Every receptor here comes from a human donor in a cohort sampled during active COVID-19.

The DNA for the CDR3 is TGTGCCAGCAGCTTGGCCTCCCAGAACGACTACGAGCAGTACTTC. The encoded protein is CASSLASQNDYEQYF. The rearrangement links TRBV5-5 to TRBJ2-7; D remains ambiguous. The V gene lost 0 bases and the J gene lost 3 bases, with 13 bases spanning the gap. This CDR3 comprises 15 residues. Germline V gene data show CDR1 as SGHKS and CDR2 as YYEKEE (reference sequence).

This rearrangement joins TRBV5-1 to TRBJ1-1; TRBD1 matches 8 bases. The CDR3 is made up of 18 amino acids. Germline lookup yields CDR1 SGHRS and CDR2 YFSETQ. V was pared by 0 bases and J by 7 bases, with 17 bases of the junction left unmatched. As DNA, the CDR3 is TGCGCCAGCAGCTTGGTCCGAAAACAGGGGGTTGTGAAGGATGAAGCTTTCTTT. It encodes CASSLVRKQGVVKDEAFF.

The chain employs TRBV10-3 and TRBJ2-1; 9 nucleotides agree with TRBD1. CDR3 length equals 16 residues. Germline values: CDR1 ENHRY, CDR2 SYGVKD. After removal of 0 bases from V and 8 bases from J, the junction contained 8 bases not matched to a gene. The DNA for the CDR3 is TGTGCCATCAGTGAGTCCGTCGGGACAGGGATTGATGAGCAGTTCTTC. Protein sequence: CAISESVGTGIDEQFF.

The V gene is TRBV25-1, the J gene TRBJ2-5; a possible D gene is TRBD1 (6 bases). Germline V gene sequence: CDR1 MGHDK, CDR2 SYGVNS. The CDR3 extends over 15 amino acids. The germline V and J ends were trimmed by 4 bases and 4 bases, with 16 bases remaining between them. In DNA, the CDR3 is TGTGCCAGCAGTGTCCGGACAGCTTCACCAGAGACCCAGTACTTC. It specifies CASSVRTASPETQYF.

This clone came up a few times. The chain has TRBV30 and TRBJ1-5; a possible D gene is TRBD1 (5 bases). The germline V gene encodes CDR1 GTSNPN and CDR2 SVGIG (reference sequence). The CDR3 consists of 12 residues. V was shortened by 2 bases and J by 9 bases, with 11 bases between the two germline ends. CDR3 nucleotides: TGTGCCTGGAGTACGGACGGGGGGCCCCAGCATTTT. Protein: CAWSTDGGPQHF.

V is TRBV2 and J is TRBJ2-5; TRBD2 matches at 14 bases. The junction had 4 bases not matched to a gene; V was cut back by 6 bases and J by 4 bases. The germline gives CDR1 SNHLY, CDR2 FYNNEI. The CDR3 has 15 amino acids. The CDR3 region is CASRSGLAGGETQYF. The CDR3 DNA reads TGTGCCAGCAGATCCGGACTAGCGGGAGGAGAGACCCAGTACTTC.

This chain joins TRBV7-9 and TRBJ2-2; TRBD2 might be the D (5 bases). V lost 5 bases to trimming and J lost 0 bases, with 16 bases between them. The CDR3 is 17 residues long. In germline, CDR1 is SEHNR, CDR2 FQNEAQ (reference sequence). CDR3 nucleotide sequence: TGTGCCAGCAGCCAAAGGCGGGCGGATACGAACACCGGGGAGCTGTTTTTT. It translates to CASSQRRADTNTGELFF. Full variable domain (remainder filled in from reference TRBV7-9 and TRBJ2-2): DTGVSQNPRHKITKRGQNVTFRCDPISEHNRLYWYRQTLGQGPEFLTYFQNEAQLEKSRLLSDRFSAERPKGSFSTLEIQRTEQGDSAMYLCASSQRRADTNTGELFFGEGSRLTVL.

This clone was observed a few times. The chain links TRBV2 to TRBJ2-7; possible D gene TRBD1, 5 bases. Looked up from germline, CDR1 is SNHLY and CDR2 is FYNNEI. This CDR3 spans 14 amino acids. Trimming took off 6 bases at V and 0 bases at J, with 12 bases between the two ends. The CDR3 DNA sequence: TGTGCCAGCAGACCGAGACAGACCTCCTACGAGCAGTACTTC. Amino acids: CASRPRQTSYEQYF.

The chain recombines TRBV4-1 with TRBJ2-3; 10 bases agree with TRBD2. Trimming at V came to 3 bases and at J to 4 bases, leaving 7 bases not matched to a gene. The CDR3 totals 16 residues. Germline V gives CDR1 MGHRA, CDR2 YSYEKL. The CDR3 reads CASSQGAGGLPDTQYF. CDR3 nucleotides: TGCGCCAGCAGCCAGGGAGCGGGAGGGCTACCAGATACGCAGTATTTT.

The rearrangement joins TRBV9 to TRBJ1-1; D ambiguous. V was pared by 1 base and J by 7 bases, with 17 bases between. CDR3 length: 15 residues. CDR1 and CDR2 from the germline V gene are SGDLS and YYNGEE. Written as DNA, the CDR3 is TGTGCCAGCAGCGTACTTGAGACGTCGGGAATTGAAGCTTTCTTT. This codes for CASSVLETSGIEAFF.